The sequence of this TCR beta chain was determined in a study of OX40 agonist ivuxolimab in advanced cancers. Overall study: In this trial design, patients received ivuxolimab intravenously at 0.01 to 10 mg/kg every 2 weeks.

The CDR3 consists of 14 residues. Trimming stripped 5 bases from V and 0 bases from J, with 12 bases between. Germline V gene lookup returns CDR1 SGDLS and CDR2 YYNGEE. Clones were sequenced by immunoSEQ multiplex PCR, and TCRdb holds only the in-frame ones, with some missing. The sample records roughly 23,000 clones, around 77% being singletons. The sequencing used CD4+ or CD8+ T cells sorted from blood, collected in a trial of the OX40 agonist ivuxolimab. This receptor was obtained from an adult with an advanced solid tumor such as melanoma, head and neck, liver or kidney cancer. The chain couples TRBV9 to TRBJ2-7; D is undetermined. The CDR3 is CASSPGYDSYEQYF. The CDR3 DNA sequence: TGTGCCAGCAGTCCTGGCTACGACTCCTACGAGCAGTACTTC.